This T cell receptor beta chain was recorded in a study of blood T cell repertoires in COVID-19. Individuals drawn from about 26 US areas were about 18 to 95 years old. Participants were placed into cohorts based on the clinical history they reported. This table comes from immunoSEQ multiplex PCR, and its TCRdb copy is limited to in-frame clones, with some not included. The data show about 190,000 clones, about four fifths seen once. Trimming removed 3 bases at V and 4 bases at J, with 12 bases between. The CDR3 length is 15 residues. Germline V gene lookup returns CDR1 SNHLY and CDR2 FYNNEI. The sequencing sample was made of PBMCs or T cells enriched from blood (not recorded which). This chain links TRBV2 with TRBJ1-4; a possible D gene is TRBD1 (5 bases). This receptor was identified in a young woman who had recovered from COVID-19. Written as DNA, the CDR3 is TGTGCCAGCAGTGATCCGGCAAGGGGTAATGAAAAACTGTTTTTT. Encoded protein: CASSDPARGNEKLFF.